Each of the 20 T cell receptor beta chains below was sequenced from the same sample in a study of regulatory T cells in long-lasting Graves disease. Sequencing libraries for TCR beta were prepared with iRepertoire HTBI primers and Arm-PCR of CDR3 regions. TCRdb reprocessed the multiplex PCR reads with MiXCR, giving one entry per CDR3 protein. The sample consists of about 340,000 distinct CDR3 sequences, about 20% of them appearing once. Noted time point: persistent/refractory GD, antithyroid drugs over 5 years with positive TRAb. Following extraction of RNA from PBMCs, that RNA was used to make the TCR library. The starting material was peripheral blood mononuclear cells (PBMCs), obtained when the disease was refractory, from a patient treated with antithyroid drugs. Receptors originate from a female donor with Graves disease.

In this sample, this clonotype turned up many times. This chain links TRBV7-9 with TRBJ2-7; 7 nucleotides agree with TRBD1. The germline gives CDR1 SEHNR, CDR2 FQNEAQ (reference sequence). This CDR3 spans 15 amino acids. J lost 3 bases, V lost 1 base, and 6 bases had no gene match. The CDR3 DNA sequence: TGTGCCAGCAGCTTAGGGGGGACAGAGAACTACGAGCAGTACTTC. Its translation is CASSLGGTENYEQYF.

The chain uses TRBV11-2 and TRBJ1-1; a possible D gene is TRBD1 (5 bases). V lost 4 bases to trimming and J lost 3 bases, with 15 bases between them. The CDR3 loop spans 15 amino acids. Germline values: CDR1 SGHAT, CDR2 FQNNGV. The CDR3 coding sequence is TGTGCCAGCAGCTCTCTCAGGGTTAAGGACACTGAAGCTTTCTTT. Protein product: CASSSLRVKDTEAFF.

This clonotype has just a few counts. CDR3 region: CASPRGTGVNTEAFF. In DNA form, the CDR3 reads TGTGCCAGCCCCAGGGGTACAGGGGTGAACACTGAAGCTTTCTTT. This chain joins TRBV7-9 and TRBJ1-1; TRBD1 matches at 7 bases. The CDR3 spans 15 residues. V shed 8 bases, J shed 0 bases, and the junction held 9 bases outside the gene matches. Germline V gene lookup returns CDR1 SEHNR and CDR2 FQNEAQ (reference sequence).

V is TRBV7-2 and J is TRBJ2-7, with 9 positions matching TRBD2. Germline values: CDR1 SGHTA, CDR2 FQGNSA. Trimming removed 1 base from V and 5 bases from J; junction bases left unmatched: 6. The CDR3 is made up of 15 amino acids. The CDR3 nucleotides are TGTGCCAGCAGCTTAGTTCCTAGCGGGAACCACGAGCAGTACTTC. It encodes CASSLVPSGNHEQYF.

This chain links TRBV20-1 with TRBJ2-2; perhaps TRBD1 as D (5 bases). Germline CDR1 reads DFQATT; CDR2 reads SNEGSKA (reference sequence). V was trimmed by 3 bases and J by 4 bases, leaving 12 bases between them. This CDR3 is 14 amino acids long. The DNA for the CDR3 is TGCAGTGCTAGGGGTGACAGTCCCACCGGGGAGCTGTTTTTT. This codes for CSARGDSPTGELFF.

This clonotype came up many times. The rearrangement joins TRBV2 to TRBJ1-2, with TRBD1 matching 7 bases. The CDR3 runs to 13 residues. The V segment lost 7 bases and the J segment 1 base; nucleotides outside the gene matches: 3. The germline V gene has CDR1 SNHLY and CDR2 FYNNEI. The CDR3 DNA reads as TGTGCCAGCAAAGGACAGGTTAACTATGGCTACACCTTC. This translates into CASKGQVNYGYTF.

With respect to this clonotype: A much larger clone sits a single nucleotide away, making a read error possible. The CDR3 does not end in the conserved phenylalanine or tryptophan, so this is likely a read error. The V gene is TRBV6-1, the J gene TRBJ1-5, with 9 bases aligning to TRBD1. The V gene's germline CDR1 is MNHNS and CDR2 SASEGT. The trim removed 8 bases at V and 2 bases at J, leaving 4 bases unmatched. This CDR3 region has 14 residues. This CDR3 reads CASDWTGGNQPQHL. The CDR3 DNA reads as TGTGCCAGCGACTGGACAGGGGGCAATCAGCCCCAGCATCTT.

The genes are TRBV29-1 and TRBJ2-1; D perhaps matches TRBD1 (6 bases). The V end was cut by 2 bases, the J end by 8 bases, with 16 bases between. This CDR3 contains 14 residues. Germline V gives CDR1 SQVTM, CDR2 ANQGSEA. CDR3 region: CSVESGIGGDEQFF. The CDR3 nucleotides read TGCAGCGTTGAAAGCGGAATAGGGGGAGATGAGCAGTTCTTC.

The V gene is TRBV27, the J gene TRBJ2-1; 7 positions match TRBD2. Germline CDR1 reads MNHEY; CDR2 reads SMNVEV (reference sequence). This CDR3 is built from 17 residues. Unmatched junction bases numbered 10, after V lost 1 base and J lost 4 bases. The CDR3 DNA is TGTGCCAGCAGTTTATTTTCGGTGGCTAGCGGTTACAATGAGCAGTTCTTC. Translating it yields CASSLFSVASGYNEQFF.

The J gene is TRBJ2-7, the V gene TRBV5-1; D possibly uses TRBD1 or TRBD2 (7 bases each). V dropped 0 bases and J dropped 3 bases, with 16 bases sitting between them. Germline assignment: CDR1 SGHRS and CDR2 YFSETQ. This CDR3 region has 16 residues. The CDR3 DNA follows: TGCGCCAGCAGCTTGGGCGGGAGAGGGGGCAGCTACGAGCAGTACTTC. This codes for CASSLGGRGGSYEQYF.

The chain uses TRBV5-1 and TRBJ2-7; D not certain. Per germline, CDR1 SGHRS and CDR2 YFSETQ. Trimming cost V 4 bases and J 3 bases, with 8 bases left between them. The CDR3 covers 12 residues. DNA of the CDR3: TGCGCCAGCAGCGGAGACCGCTACGAGCAGTACTTC. Translated: CASSGDRYEQYF.

The V and J genes are TRBV5-1 and TRBJ1-1; a possible D gene is TRBD1 (6 bases). This CDR3 has 15 amino acids. V was trimmed by 5 bases and J by 4 bases, leaving 18 bases between them. CDR1 is SGHRS, CDR2 YFSETQ, per germline. The CDR3: CASSSQWGGRTEAFF. The CDR3, as DNA: TGCGCCAGCAGTTCGCAGTGGGGGGGCCGCACTGAAGCTTTCTTT.

A word on this clonotype: An end of the junction differs from the germline gene, which may be a read error. V usage is TRBV20-1 and J usage is TRBJ1-1, with D possibly being TRBD1 (5 bases). This CDR3 region has 14 residues. Per the germline V gene, CDR1 is DFQATT and CDR2 is SNEGSKA (reference sequence). The chain's CDR3 is CSANPQGPGTEAFF. The CDR3 DNA sequence: TGCAGTGCTAACCCTCAGGGCCCGGGGACTGAAGCCTTCTTT.

This clonotype has a count of ten or more. The chain has TRBV29-1 and TRBJ1-2, with 7 bases identical to TRBD1. CDR1 SQVTM and CDR2 ANQGSEA come from the germline V gene. The CDR3 is 13 amino acids. The V segment lost 6 bases and the J segment 4 bases; nucleotides outside the gene matches: 8. The CDR3 protein is CSVSGQAGYGYTF. In DNA, the CDR3 is TGCAGCGTCTCCGGACAGGCTGGCTATGGCTACACCTTC.

This chain connects TRBV5-1 to TRBJ2-1; D remains unclear. The CDR3 is 13 amino acids. CDR1 is SGHRS, CDR2 YFSETQ, per germline. With 0 bases removed from V and 9 bases from J, the gap between germline ends came to 10 bases. The CDR3 DNA reads TGCGCCAGCAGCTTGGAGCGCCGATCTGAGCAGTTCTTC. Translating it yields CASSLERRSEQFF.

This chain uses TRBV10-3 with TRBJ2-2; D uncertain. Germline V gene data show CDR1 as ENHRY and CDR2 as SYGVKD. V was shortened by 4 bases and J by 4 bases, with 19 bases between the two germline ends. The CDR3 consists of 17 residues. CDR3 DNA: TGTGCCATCAGTGTGTCGGTTGACCCCCGAGCCACCGGGGAGCTGTTTTTT. Amino acid sequence: CAISVSVDPRATGELFF.

In this sample, this clonotype turned up a few times. The rearrangement uses TRBV19 and TRBJ1-2; 9 bases are a match to TRBD1. Germline values: CDR1 LNHDA, CDR2 SQIVND (reference sequence). V was pared by 3 bases and J by 6 bases, with 11 bases of the junction left unmatched. This CDR3 has 16 amino acids. The CDR3 here is CASSIGGTGTRNGYTF. As DNA, the CDR3 is TGTGCCAGTAGTATTGGCGGGACAGGGACGCGGAATGGCTACACCTTC.

The gene calls are TRBV11-2 and TRBJ2-1, with 9 bases lining up with TRBD2. Germline trimming cut 5 bases from V and 6 bases from J; bases unmatched to any gene: 8. The CDR3 consists of 15 residues. Germline-derived CDR1 and CDR2 are SGHAT and FQNNGV. The CDR3 here is CASSEGTSIGNEQFF. The CDR3 nucleotides read TGTGCCAGCAGCGAAGGGACTAGCATCGGCAATGAGCAGTTCTTC.

This clonotype appeared many times. The rearrangement links TRBV20-1 to TRBJ1-4, with D maybe TRBD1 (5 bases). The CDR3 is 13 amino acids. V gave up 3 bases and J gave up 6 bases, with 11 bases separating them. Germline values: CDR1 DFQATT, CDR2 SNEGSKA (reference sequence). CDR3 protein: CSASLSRDEKLFF. CDR3 DNA sequence: TGCAGTGCTAGTCTTAGCAGGGATGAAAAACTGTTTTTT.

This clonotype was counted only a few times. The chain couples TRBV9 to TRBJ1-2; D ambiguous. CDR3 length: 14 amino acids. V was clipped by 2 bases and J by 1 base, with 9 bases between them. Germline V lookup: CDR1 SGDLS, CDR2 YYNGEE. CDR3 bases: TGTGCCAGCAGCGTCGACTCCTTTAACTATGGCTACACCTTC. This sequence encodes CASSVDSFNYGYTF.